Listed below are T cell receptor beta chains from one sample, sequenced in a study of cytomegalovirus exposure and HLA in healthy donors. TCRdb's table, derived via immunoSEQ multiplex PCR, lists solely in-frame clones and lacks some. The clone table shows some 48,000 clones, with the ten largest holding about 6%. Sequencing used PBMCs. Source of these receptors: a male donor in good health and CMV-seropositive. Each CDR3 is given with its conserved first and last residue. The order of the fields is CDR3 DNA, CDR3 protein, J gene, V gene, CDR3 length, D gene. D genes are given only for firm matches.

TGTGCCAGCAGCACAACAGTATATAATTCACCCCTCCACTTT,CASSTTVYNSPLHF,TRBJ1-6,TRBV7-9,14,-
TGTGCCAGCAGTGATGGTCTATCCCAAGAGACCCAGTACTTC,CASSDGLSQETQYF,TRBJ2-5,TRBV2,14,-
TGTGCCAGCAGTTTCGGGGACAGGCCCTACGAGCAGTACTTC,CASSFGDRPYEQYF,TRBJ2-7,TRBV5-4,14,TRBD1
TGTGCCAGCAGCTTAATGGCAGACACTGAAGCTTTCTTT,CASSLMADTEAFF,TRBJ1-1,TRBV7-3,13,-
TGTGCCAGCAGCTTGGGGCGGGGTTACTATGGCTACACCTTC,CASSLGRGYYGYTF,TRBJ1-2,TRBV5-6,14,-
TGTGCCAGCAGCACGGGGACAGGGAGGTCTGAAGCTTTCTTT,CASSTGTGRSEAFF,TRBJ1-1,TRBV25-1,14,TRBD1
TGTGCCAGCAGTTTGGACAGGTCCTGGGGGGTATCCTATCAGCCCCAGCATTTT,CASSLDRSWGVSYQPQHF,TRBJ1-5,TRBV28,18,TRBD1
TGTGCCAGCAGTAAACAGGGCTCTGAAGCTTTCTTT,CASSKQGSEAFF,TRBJ1-1,TRBV27,12,-
TGCGCCAGCAGCCAAGAGGGAAGGGGGACAGGTTCATACGAGCAGTACTTC,CASSQEGRGTGSYEQYF,TRBJ2-7,TRBV4-3,17,TRBD1
TGTGCCAGCAGCTTAGCAGTTGGCGGGGGGGCGACCGGGGAGCTGTTTTTT,CASSLAVGGGATGELFF,TRBJ2-2,TRBV11-2,17,TRBD2
TGTGCCAGCAGTTACTCGGGACAGAGATTTGAAGCTTTCTTT,CASSYSGQRFEAFF,TRBJ1-1,TRBV6-5,14,TRBD1
TGTGCCAGTAGTATCCAGGACAGAAACATTCAGTACTTC,CASSIQDRNIQYF,TRBJ2-4,TRBV19,13,-
TGTGCCAGCAGTCCAGACAGGGGAAACTATGGCTACACCTTC,CASSPDRGNYGYTF,TRBJ1-2,TRBV6-5,14,TRBD1
TGTGCCAGCAGTTCCAGACTAGACCCATACGAGCAGTACTTC,CASSSRLDPYEQYF,TRBJ2-7,TRBV27,14,-
TGTGCCAGTAGGGGGACAGGGGGTGGCACTGAAGCTTTCTTT,CASRGTGGGTEAFF,TRBJ1-1,TRBV19,14,TRBD1
TGTGCCAGCAGCTCAGAGGACAGGAGCACTGAAGCTTTCTTT,CASSSEDRSTEAFF,TRBJ1-1,TRBV7-9,14,TRBD1
TGTGCCACTACAGGGGCAACATACGAGCAGTACTTC,CATTGATYEQYF,TRBJ2-7,TRBV28,12,TRBD1
TGCGCTATCACGCGGGTTCGGGCTGGAAACACCATATATTTT,CAITRVRAGNTIYF,TRBJ1-3,TRBV5-1,14,-
TGTGCCAGCAGTTACCTCTTGGCGGGAGAAAAACTGTTTTTT,CASSYLLAGEKLFF,TRBJ1-4,TRBV6-6,14,-
TGTGCCAGCAGTTACTCGAGGCAGCAAGAGACCCAGTACTTC,CASSYSRQQETQYF,TRBJ2-5,TRBV6-6,14,-
TGTGCCAGCAGCCAACAGGGGGACTATGGCTACACCTTC,CASSQQGDYGYTF,TRBJ1-2,TRBV5-4,13,TRBD1
TGTGCCAGCAGCACTGATAGCGGGAAGACCCAGTACTTC,CASSTDSGKTQYF,TRBJ2-5,TRBV9,13,TRBD2